One and the same sample provided the 32 T cell receptor beta chains below, sequenced in a study of blood T cell repertoires in COVID-19. TCRdb's copy holds only in-frame clones and misses some; the assay was immunoSEQ multiplex PCR. This sample has 130,000 to 150,000 clones; around three quarters occur once, and the top ten carry roughly 3.5%. The sequenced sample consisted of peripheral blood. The receptors shown here come from a man in his 60s with acute or convalescent COVID-19.

A word on this clone: Sequence at one end of the junction differs from germline and may be a read error. V is TRBV18 and J is TRBJ1-2; TRBD1 is a possible D gene (6 bases). The V gene's germline CDR1 is KGHSH and CDR2 LQKENI. This CDR3 comprises 17 residues. The DNA of the CDR3 is TGTGCTAGCTCACCACTAGGCCCCCAACAGGGCGGTAATGGCTACACCTTC. As protein: CASSPLGPQQGGNGYTF.

This sequence joins TRBV7-2 and TRBJ2-1, with D uncertain. V was clipped by 0 bases and J by 2 bases, with 11 bases between them. Germline CDR1 and CDR2: SGHTA and FQGNSA. The CDR3 runs to 16 residues. The CDR3 nucleotides read TGTGCCAGCAGCTTAGCGTCGCCAGGCCCCTACAATGAGCAGTTCTTC. Protein sequence: CASSLASPGPYNEQFF.

This clone was counted a few times. V gene TRBV6-4 combines with J gene TRBJ2-5; maybe TRBD2 (6 bases). The ends were cut back, 7 bases at V and 4 bases at J, with 22 bases in the middle. In germline, CDR1 is MRHNA, CDR2 SNTAGT. This CDR3 region has 16 residues. The CDR3 loop reads CASTSPGLAGRETQYF. The CDR3, as DNA: TGTGCCAGCACCTCCCCCGGACTTGCGGGACGAGAGACCCAGTACTTC.

This chain uses TRBV30 with TRBJ2-3; 12 bases fit TRBD2. Trimming cost V 5 bases and J 3 bases; bases outside gene matches: 6. The length of the CDR3 is 15 residues. CDR1 is GTSNPN and CDR2 is SVGIG in the germline V gene (reference sequence). The CDR3 nucleotides are TGTGCCTGGGTCCGGACTAGCGGGAAAACAGATACGCAGTATTTT. Its protein is CAWVRTSGKTDTQYF.

This rearrangement joins TRBV19 to TRBJ1-4; 9 bases fit TRBD1. CDR1 LNHDA and CDR2 SQIVND come from the germline V gene (reference sequence). Losses at the gene ends were 4 bases for V and 5 bases for J; bases not matched to a gene: 11. The CDR3 has 17 amino acids. CDR3 amino acids: CASSTTGGTSFNEKLFF. CDR3 sequence (DNA): TGTGCCAGTAGTACAACAGGGGGCACCTCCTTCAATGAAAAACTGTTTTTT.

This clone was seen a few times. The chain employs TRBV6-5 and TRBJ1-6; weak D call: TRBD1 (6 bases). The length of the CDR3 is 15 residues. V lost 0 bases and J lost 6, with 9 bases in between. The germline V gene has CDR1 MNHEY and CDR2 SVGAGI. The CDR3 DNA reads as TGTGCCAGCAGTTACTCGAAGGACAGTAATTCACCCCTCCACTTT. Translation gives CASSYSKDSNSPLHF.

The rearrangement links TRBV6-5 to TRBJ1-4, with 7 bases lining up with TRBD1. J lost 3 bases, V lost 8 bases, and 6 bases had no gene match. The V gene's germline CDR1 is MNHEY and CDR2 SVGAGI. The CDR3 is made up of 14 amino acids. In DNA, the CDR3 is TGTGCCAGCTCCGACAGGGACCCTAATGAAAAACTGTTTTTT. Protein: CASSDRDPNEKLFF.

In DNA form, the CDR3 reads TGTGCCAGCAGTTTACCCCTTTTGCAGGGAGGTCAGCCCCAGCATTTT. Residues: CASSLPLLQGGQPQHF. This chain connects TRBV28 to TRBJ1-5; D possibly corresponds to TRBD1 (5 bases). The CDR3 has 16 amino acids. The V end lost 2 bases, the J end lost 6 bases, and 17 bases lay between the germline ends. Germline CDR1 and CDR2: MDHEN and SYDVKM.

In this sample, this clone turned up once. V and J are TRBV5-8 and TRBJ1-6; D is possibly TRBD1 (5 bases). The CDR3 is 15 residues long. Per germline, CDR1 SGHTS and CDR2 YDEGEE. Trimming removed 2 bases at V and 7 bases at J, with 13 bases between. As DNA, the CDR3 is TGTGCCAGCAGCTTCGGGGGGTTCGAGAATTCACCCCTCCACTTT. Amino acids: CASSFGGFENSPLHF.

The chain is built from TRBV24-1 and TRBJ1-1; 11 nucleotides match TRBD1. J lost 11 bases, V lost 2 bases, and 6 bases had no gene match. Germline-derived CDR1 and CDR2 are KGHDR and SFDVKD. The CDR3 sequence is 14 residues long. DNA for the CDR3: TGTGCCACCAGTGATTCCCGGGACAGGGGGATGGCTTTCTTT. Its protein product is CATSDSRDRGMAFF.

J is TRBJ2-6 and V is TRBV27, with D unresolved. Germline CDR1 reads MNHEY; CDR2 reads SMNVEV (reference sequence). The CDR3 covers 14 residues. V lost 5 bases to trimming and J lost 0 bases, with 5 bases between them. The CDR3 reads CASSRSSGANVLTF. CDR3 DNA: TGTGCCAGCAGTAGGAGCTCTGGGGCCAACGTCCTGACTTTC. Full variable domain (remainder filled in from reference TRBV27 and TRBJ2-6): EAQVTQNPRYLITVTGKKLTVTCSQNMNHEYMSWYRQDPGLGLRQIYYSMNVEVTDKGDVPEGYKVSRKEKRNFPLILESPSPNQTSLYFCASSRSSGANVLTFGAGSRLTVL.

The rearrangement joins TRBV28 to TRBJ2-1; D unclear. V lost 7 bases to trimming and J lost 2 bases, with 15 bases between them. The CDR3 runs to 15 residues. Germline CDR1 is MDHEN and CDR2 is SYDVKM. CDR3 loop: CASTQDNRAYNEQFF. The DNA for the CDR3 is TGTGCCAGCACCCAAGACAATCGAGCCTACAATGAGCAGTTCTTC.

A few counts support this clone. The chain employs TRBV11-3 and TRBJ1-2, with a weak D call TRBD1 (6 bases). The length of the CDR3 is 15 residues. V lost 1 base to trimming and J lost 3 bases, with 12 bases between them. Per the germline V gene, CDR1 is SGHNT and CDR2 is YENEEA. CDR3 nucleotide sequence: TGTGCCAGCAGCTTAGGTGTCAGGGGCGACTATGGCTACACCTTC. Amino acid sequence: CASSLGVRGDYGYTF.

The chain recombines TRBV5-8 with TRBJ2-7, with TRBD2 identical over 7 bases. The CDR3 is made up of 15 amino acids. After removal of 5 bases from V and 2 bases from J, the junction contained 10 bases not matched to a gene. Germline CDR1 SGHTS, CDR2 YDEGEE. This CDR3 reads CASSPTGRLTYEQYF. CDR3 DNA: TGTGCCAGCAGTCCGACCGGGAGGCTAACCTACGAGCAGTACTTC.

This clone was counted between two and nine times. J is TRBJ2-1 and V is TRBV7-9; TRBD2 matches 7 bases. Germline CDR1 is SEHNR and CDR2 is FQNEAQ (reference sequence). CDR3 length equals 14 residues. Unmatched junction bases numbered 7, after V lost 4 bases and J lost 7 bases. The DNA for the CDR3 is TGTGCCAGCAGCTCAACCGGGACTAAAAATGAGCAGTTCTTC. Translation: CASSSTGTKNEQFF.

The CDR3 loop is CASSQAGQGYEAFF. The CDR3 nucleotides are TGTGCCAGCAGCCAAGCCGGACAGGGCTATGAAGCTTTCTTT. The chain has TRBV3-1 (or the pseudogene TRBV3-2) and TRBJ1-1; 8 bases fit TRBD1. This CDR3 has 14 residues. V gave up 1 base and J gave up 7 bases; unmatched junction bases: 5. From germline, CDR1 is LGHDT and CDR2 YNNKEL (reference sequence).

The chain carries TRBV12-3 or TRBV12-4 and TRBJ2-3; TRBD1 matches 7 bases. This CDR3 is built from 13 residues. Unmatched junction bases numbered 3, after V lost 1 base and J lost 8 bases. This CDR3 is CASSLGQGSTQYF. CDR3 in DNA: TGTGCCAGCAGTTTAGGACAGGGTTCTACGCAGTATTTT.

The chain recombines TRBV5-1 with TRBJ1-5; TRBD1 might be the D (5 bases). The V gene lost 2 bases and the J gene lost 2 bases, with 11 bases spanning the gap. The CDR3 consists of 15 residues. Germline V lookup: CDR1 SGHRS, CDR2 YFSETQ. The CDR3 bases are TGCGCCAGCAGCTTCTCAGGGTTGGGCAATCAGCCCCAGCATTTT. It codes for CASSFSGLGNQPQHF.

This chain links TRBV27 with TRBJ2-3; D is uncertain. This CDR3 has 14 residues. Germline V CDR1 and CDR2: MNHEY, SMNVEV (reference sequence). The V end lost 0 bases, the J end lost 2 bases, and 6 bases lay between the germline ends. CDR3: CASSLSHFTDTQYF. The CDR3 DNA reads as TGTGCCAGCAGTTTATCGCACTTCACAGATACGCAGTATTTT.

The V gene is TRBV30, the J gene TRBJ1-5; 7 positions match TRBD1. Trimming took 4 bases from V and 2 from J; bases not matched to a gene: 2. The CDR3 sequence is 13 residues long. Looked up from germline, CDR1 is GTSNPN and CDR2 is SVGIG (reference sequence). The CDR3 DNA sequence: TGTGCCTGGAACAGGGGTGGCAATCAGCCCCAGCATTTT. Amino acid sequence: CAWNRGGNQPQHF.

On this clone: The junction departs from germline at one end; a sequencing error may be responsible. V usage is TRBV5-4 and J usage is TRBJ1-5, with D possibly matching TRBD1 (6 bases). The CDR3 totals 14 residues. Germline CDR1 SGHNT, CDR2 YYREEE (reference sequence). As DNA, the CDR3 is TGTGTCAGCAGCTCTCAGGGGAACAATCAGCCCCAGCATTTT. Encoded protein: CVSSSQGNNQPQHF.

This chain uses TRBV6-5 with TRBJ2-1, with TRBD2 matching 12 bases. Germline V CDR1 and CDR2: MNHEY, SVGAGI. This CDR3 spans 16 amino acids. The junction had 5 bases not matched to a gene; V was cut back by 2 bases and J by 6 bases. The CDR3 reads CASSYVLAGGGNEQFF. CDR3 coding DNA: TGTGCCAGCAGTTACGTACTAGCGGGAGGCGGCAATGAGCAGTTCTTC.

V usage is TRBV9 and J usage is TRBJ1-2; 7 bases map to TRBD1. V shed 3 bases and J 5 bases; nucleotides not matched to a gene: 4. CDR3 length: 13 amino acids. The germline CDR1 and CDR2 sequences are SGDLS and YYNGEE. The chain's CDR3 is CASSDRTGYGYTF. Here the CDR3 DNA reads TGTGCCAGCAGCGACCGGACAGGTTATGGCTACACCTTC.

This chain uses TRBV7-6 with TRBJ2-7, with D perhaps TRBD2 (6 bases). The CDR3 covers 13 residues. Trimming left V 1 base short and J 5 bases short, with 9 bases between. The germline V gene encodes CDR1 SGHVS and CDR2 FNYEAQ. CDR3 residues: CASSLVGGDEQYF. The DNA for the CDR3 is TGTGCCAGCAGCTTAGTAGGCGGGGACGAGCAGTACTTC.

The chain recombines TRBV7-2 with TRBJ2-6, with TRBD2 as a possible D gene (5 bases). Trimming pared 0 bases from V and 2 bases from J, leaving 11 bases between. CDR1 is SGHTA, CDR2 FQGNSA, per germline. This CDR3 has 17 residues. The CDR3 sequence: CASSLALGSAGANVLTF. The CDR3 DNA sequence: TGTGCCAGCAGCTTAGCGCTAGGTAGCGCTGGGGCCAACGTCCTGACTTTC.

This rearrangement joins TRBV10-3 to TRBJ1-4, with a possible D match to TRBD1 (6 bases). Germline CDR1 is ENHRY and CDR2 is SYGVKD. Trimming removed 5 bases at V and 5 bases at J, with 12 bases between. The CDR3 runs to 14 residues. The CDR3 bases are TGTGCCATCAGTCCGTCGGGGGGCAATGAAAAACTGTTTTTT. This codes for CAISPSGGNEKLFF.

This clone was counted only a few times. CDR3 sequence reads: CASSQTTQGPGYTF. DNA for the CDR3: TGCGCCAGCAGCCAAACGACACAGGGCCCCGGCTACACCTTC. The rearrangement links TRBV4-3 to TRBJ1-2; a weak D match, TRBD1 (6 bases). Germline V gene data show CDR1 as LGHNA and CDR2 as YSLEER. V was clipped by 2 bases and J by 8 bases, with 15 bases between them. This CDR3 spans 14 amino acids.

The chain links TRBV2 to TRBJ2-7; 8 nucleotides match TRBD1. CDR1 is SNHLY and CDR2 is FYNNEI in the germline V gene. This CDR3 is 14 amino acids long. V lost 7 bases to trimming and J lost 1 base; unmatched junction nucleotides: 6. CDR3 amino acids: CASKMTGESYEQYF. In DNA form, the CDR3 reads TGTGCCAGCAAGATGACAGGGGAGTCCTACGAGCAGTACTTC.

The chain is built from TRBV19 and TRBJ1-1, with 9 bases lining up with TRBD1. Per the germline V gene, CDR1 is LNHDA and CDR2 is SQIVND (reference sequence). The CDR3 has 14 residues. V was pared by 5 bases and J by 7 bases, with 8 bases of the junction left unmatched. CDR3 DNA sequence: TGTGCCAGTAGTCCCGGGACAGGGTTAGGTGAAGCTTTCTTT. This sequence encodes CASSPGTGLGEAFF.

This chain uses TRBV7-6 with TRBJ2-7; 9 nucleotides agree with TRBD2. J gave up 2 bases and V 4 bases, and 6 bases lay outside the gene matches. Germline V gene lookup returns CDR1 SGHVS and CDR2 FNYEAQ. The CDR3 totals 15 residues. As DNA, the CDR3 is TGTGCCAGCAGCTCCCGGACTAGCGTCCCCTACGAGCAGTACTTC. Translated: CASSSRTSVPYEQYF. The complete variable domain, with remaining parts taken from reference TRBV7-6 and TRBJ2-7, reads GAGVSQSPRYKVTKRGQDVALRCDPISGHVSLYWYRQALGQGPEFLTYFNYEAQQDKSGLPNDRFSAERPEGSISTLTIQRTEQRDSAMYRCASSSRTSVPYEQYFGPGTRLTVT.

Concerning this clone: The junction shows a germline mismatch at one end, possibly a read error. The genes are TRBV5-4 and TRBJ2-1, with 9 bases that match TRBD1. There are 15 residues in the CDR3. Germline CDR1 SGHNT, CDR2 YYREEE (reference sequence). The CDR3 loop is CASSLGQGRYNEQFF. CDR3 nucleotide sequence: TGTGCCAGTAGCTTGGGACAGGGCCGTTACAATGAGCAGTTCTTC.

This clone occurred a few times. This chain connects TRBV7-8 to TRBJ1-4, with D possibly being TRBD1 (5 bases). Trimming left V 7 bases short and J 8 bases short, with 11 bases between. This CDR3 has 12 amino acids. Germline values: CDR1 SGHVS, CDR2 FQNEAQ. CDR3 protein: CASTLDSEKLFF. CDR3 DNA sequence: TGTGCCAGCACCCTAGACAGCGAAAAACTGTTTTTT.